The clone carrying this T cell receptor (beta chain) was detected a few times. What it binds is unknown. The record originates from a study of identical twins. Whole-study results and caveats: Zero-insertion analyses might be partly confounded by invariant T cells like MAIT and iNKT.

TCRdb reprocessed the 5' RACE reads via MiXCR and lists one record per CDR3 protein. In the table there are 550,000 to 800,000 distinct CDR3 sequences, 7.1% of which are singletons. The CDR3 loop spans 16 amino acids. Trimming left V 0 bases short and J 1 base short, with 12 bases between. In germline, CDR1 is MNHEY, CDR2 SVGAGI. This same sample was also taken into another study, of yellow fever vaccine responses in identical twins.

The clonotype originates from a woman aged 18-29 years in good health. The specimen was PBMCs. V and J are TRBV6-5 and TRBJ2-5; D is uncertain. The CDR3 loop reads CASSYSGKHPQETQYF. The CDR3 nucleotides read TGTGCCAGCAGTTACTCAGGAAAACACCCCCAAGAGACCCAGTACTTC.